The clone carrying this T cell receptor beta chain was recorded many times. The target antigen is unknown. This sample is part of a study of T-cell reconstitution after alpha-beta-depleted transplantation in children. Unique molecular identifiers were incorporated when the TCRbeta library was constructed. MiXCR, applied by TCRdb to the PCR reads, yields one record per CDR3 protein. The table lists 250,000 or so distinct CDR3 sequences, roughly 8.2% of them singletons. Study results and caveats: At day 60, the high TCRbeta diversity found in some patients originated from recipient T cells and thymic progenitors that had survived.

CDR1 MGHDK and CDR2 SYGVNS come from the germline V gene. The CDR3 length is 13 residues. J gave up 9 bases and V 3 bases, and 3 bases lay outside the gene matches. The chain recombines TRBV25-1 with TRBJ2-1, with 9 bases lining up with TRBD1. The receptor was derived from a male patient under 18 who had a stem cell transplant for acute lymphoblastic leukemia, so the T cells may come from the graft donor. Here the sequenced sample was PBMCs, mostly from graft donor cells, taken 180 days after TCRalphabeta/CD19-depleted stem cell transplant. CDR3 sequence (DNA): TGTGCCAGCAGTGATGACAGGGGGGTTGAGCAGTTCTTC. As protein: CASSDDRGVEQFF.